These 4 T cell receptor beta chains were sequenced from one sample in a study of T cell responses to AZD1222 COVID-19 vaccine. Method: immunoSEQ multiplex PCR; TCRdb's copy keeps in-frame clones and lacks some. The sample carries approximately 140,000 clones, more than 85% recorded once. The source material was peripheral blood, sampled on day 0 of AZD1222 vaccination. The origin of the receptors is an adult in good health.

The genes are TRBV19 and TRBJ1-5; D is uncertain. There are 16 residues in the CDR3. Germline V lookup: CDR1 LNHDA, CDR2 SQIVND (reference sequence). The V end was cut by 6 bases, the J end by 6 bases, with 21 bases between. The CDR3 coding sequence is TGTGCCAGTAGATCACAAGGACTGTCTCAATCTCAGCCCCAGCATTTT. It is translated as CASRSQGLSQSQPQHF.

This clone was recorded a few times. The chain is built from TRBV28 and TRBJ2-2; 7 bases match TRBD1. The CDR3 sequence is 14 residues long. Germline CDR1 is MDHEN and CDR2 is SYDVKM. V shed 6 bases and J 4 bases; nucleotides not matched to a gene: 5. The CDR3 is CASSPDRATGELFF. The CDR3 nucleotides read TGTGCCAGCAGCCCCGACAGGGCCACCGGGGAGCTGTTTTTT.

The rearrangement joins TRBV7-7 to TRBJ1-1; D remains unclear. Trimming removed 1 base at V and 3 bases at J, with 6 bases between. The CDR3 contains 13 residues. Germline V gene sequence: CDR1 SSHAT, CDR2 FNYEAQ (reference sequence). The CDR3 nucleotides are TGTGCCAGCAGCTTAGACCGGGACACTGAAGCTTTCTTT. Amino acid sequence: CASSLDRDTEAFF.

The chain is built from TRBV9 and TRBJ2-3; 8 bases line up with TRBD2. The CDR3 sequence is 16 residues long. J gave up 2 bases and V 0 bases, and 5 bases lay outside the gene matches. Germline V lookup: CDR1 SGDLS, CDR2 YYNGEE. In DNA form, the CDR3 reads TGTGCCAGCAGCGTAGCAACTAGCGGCCCCACAGATACGCAGTATTTT. Amino acids: CASSVATSGPTDTQYF.